A selection of T cell receptor beta chains follows, all from one sample in a study of breast tumors, draining lymph nodes, adjacent tissues. TCRdb reprocessed the multiplex PCR reads via MiXCR and lists one record per CDR3 protein. The profile shows about 140,000 distinct CDR3 sequences, around a third of them singletons. Material: axillary lymph node tissue. The source of these receptors is a female donor with breast cancer. Some clones in this sample may be carry-over from other donors' samples. Both conserved end residues are part of each CDR3. The D gene is left open where the match is weak. Rows give clone size only sometimes, using once, few, many, or a class for an expanded clone.

TRBV6-1,few,TRBJ2-5,TRBD2,TGTGCCAGCAGTCACCCGGGACAGCTAGCGGGGGAGACCCAGTACTTC,CASSHPGQLAGETQYF
TRBV6-5,many,TRBJ1-2,NA,TGTGCCAGCAGTCACTCCCGGACACTAAGGGGAGAGGGCTACACCTTC,CASSHSRTLRGEGYTF
TRBV10-3,many,TRBJ2-1,TRBD2,TGTGCCATCAGTGAGGGCGGGACTAGGAGTGAGCAGTTCTTC,CAISEGGTRSEQFF
TRBV6-5,many,TRBJ1-2,TRBD1,TGTGCCAGCAGAATACTGGGACAGAGCTATGGCTACACCTTC,CASRILGQSYGYTF
TRBV28,many,TRBJ2-7,NA,TGTGCCAGCAGTTTCCCCAGGCCCCCCTACGAGCAGTACTTC,CASSFPRPPYEQYF
TRBV3-1,many,TRBJ2-2,TRBD1,TGTGCCAGCAGCCTGACAGGGGGGTGGACCGGGGAGCTGTTTTTT,CASSLTGGWTGELFF
TRBV19,few,TRBJ1-1,NA,TGTGCCAGTAAATGGGGAGGAGGTCCTGAAGCTTTCTTT,CASKWGGGPEAFF
TRBV12-3/TRBV12-4,NA,TRBJ1-2,NA,TGTGCCAGCAGCCACCCGGACAGTCTTAACTATGGCTACACCTTC,CASSHPDSLNYGYTF
TRBV3-1,many,TRBJ1-5,NA,TGTGCCAGCAGCCAAAACAGGGAGGGTCAGCCCCAGCATTTT,CASSQNREGQPQHF
TRBV6-2/TRBV6-3,NA,TRBJ2-1,NA,TGTGCCAGCAGGCACTCGGGGGATGAGCAGTTCTTC,CASRHSGDEQFF
TRBV19,few,TRBJ1-1,TRBD1,TGTGCCAGTAGTATAGACCCGACAGGGCTAAACACTGAAGCTTTCTTT,CASSIDPTGLNTEAFF
TRBV6-1,many,TRBJ1-2,NA,TGTGCCAGCTCAAACTTACAGGGAGTTGGCTACACCTTC,CASSNLQGVGYTF
TRBV13,many,TRBJ1-4,NA,TGTGCCAGCAGCCCGGGGAGCGCAACTAATGAAAAACTGTTTTTT,CASSPGSATNEKLFF
TRBV19,NA,TRBJ2-5,TRBD2,TGTGCCAGTAGTATGGGGGGACTAGCGGGGGAGACCCAGTACTTC,CASSMGGLAGETQYF
TRBV12-3/TRBV12-4,NA,TRBJ1-4,NA,TGTGCCAGCAGCTATAACACCGGGACAACTAATGAAAAACTGTTTTTT,CASSYNTGTTNEKLFF
TRBV20-1,many,TRBJ2-5,TRBD1,TGCAGTGCAAGGACAGGGCAAGGAGAGACCCAGTACTTC,CSARTGQGETQYF
TRBV11-2,NA,TRBJ2-6,NA,TGTGCCAGCAGCGTTTACGGGGGACGGGCTGAAGCTTTC,CASSVYGGRAEAF
TRBV20-1,NA,TRBJ2-2,NA,TGCAGTGCCACCGGGCGGTTCTTGGTCGGGGAGCTGTTTTTC,CSATGRFLVGELFF
TRBV3-1,many,TRBJ2-5,NA,TGTGCCAGCAGCTACCCGAGAGAGACCCAGTACTTC,CASSYPRETQYF
TRBV29-1,many,TRBJ1-4,NA,TGCAGCGTTGTTTTTTCTGAAAAACTGTTTTTT,CSVVFSEKLFF
TRBV4-2,many,TRBJ1-3,NA,TGTGCCAGCAGCCAAGAGGGTCCGGCCACATACTCTGGAAACACCATATATTTT,CASSQEGPATYSGNTIYF
TRBV6-5,many,TRBJ1-6,NA,TGTGCCAGCAGTCATCGGGTCCTAGGGCCAGCCCTCCACTTT,CASSHRVLGPALHF
TRBV7-2,NA,TRBJ1-2,TRBD1,TGTGCCAGCAGCCCTAGGGATACGGGGACAGGGGTTCGCTTTGGCTACACCTTC,CASSPRDTGTGVRFGYTF
TRBV9,many,TRBJ2-3,NA,TGTGCCAGCAGCGTAGGGATCTCTCGCCTTACCGCTAGCACAGATACGCAGTATTTT,CASSVGISRLTASTDTQYF
TRBV6-5,NA,TRBJ1-5,NA,TGTGCCAGCAGTTCGAATAGGAGGTCGGGGGGCAGTCAGCCCCAGCATTTT,CASSSNRRSGGSQPQHF
TRBV7-2,many,TRBJ1-5,NA,TGTGCCAGCAGCTTCGGGGGGCATCAGCCCCAGCATTTT,CASSFGGHQPQHF
TRBV7-2,NA,TRBJ1-6,NA,TGTGCCAGCAGCTTGCACGACCTAGGGAATAATTGCCCCCTCCACTTT,CASSLHDLGNNCPLHF
TRBV6-2/TRBV6-3,NA,TRBJ2-3,TRBD2,TGTGCCAGCAGCCGGGGGGGAAGCACAGATACGCAGTATTTT,CASSRGGSTDTQYF
TRBV14,NA,TRBJ1-5,NA,TGTGCCAGCAGCCGTACAGGGTTTCCCCAGCATTTT,CASSRTGFPQHF
TRBV20-1,NA,TRBJ1-3,NA,TGCAGTGCTACCTCCGGGTCCCGACCTGGCTACACCATATATTTT,CSATSGSRPGYTIYF
TRBV6-1,many,TRBJ2-7,TRBD1,TGTGCCAGCAGTGAGCCGGGACAGGGCTTATTGGAGCAGTACTTC,CASSEPGQGLLEQYF
TRBV12-3/TRBV12-4,NA,TRBJ1-4,TRBD1,TGTGCCAGCAACCCTTCCCTCTTACAGGGGGCAACTAATGAAAAACTGTTTTTT,CASNPSLLQGATNEKLFF
TRBV7-9,many,TRBJ1-5,NA,TGTGCCAGCAGCCCGACGATAGGCGCAGCCCACGAGGCCCAGCATTTT,CASSPTIGAAHEAQHF
TRBV19,many,TRBJ2-2,NA,TGTGCCAGTAGTATCCCGGCGGGGACCGGGGAGCTGTTTTTT,CASSIPAGTGELFF
TRBV20-1,many,TRBJ1-6,NA,TGCAGTGCGAAGGGGGACCCTAATTCACCCCTCCACTTT,CSAKGDPNSPLHF
TRBV2,many,TRBJ1-4,NA,TGTGCCAGCAGACGAACGGGGCTTGGCGAAAAACTGTTTTTT,CASRRTGLGEKLFF
TRBV7-9,many,TRBJ2-5,NA,TGTGCCAGCAGCCAAAGCCAGACCCAGTACTTC,CASSQSQTQYF
TRBV18,NA,TRBJ1-4,NA,TGTGCCAGCTCACCATTGCCGCAGACAGGCCTAAATGAAAAACTGTTTTTT,CASSPLPQTGLNEKLFF
TRBV5-1,NA,TRBJ1-2,TRBD1,TGTGCCAGCAGCCTCTCCAGACAGGGAGCTACTTATGTCGGCTACACCTTC,CASSLSRQGATYVGYTF
TRBV27,once,TRBJ2-2,NA,TGTGCCGGCAGTTTGACGACCACCGGGGAGCTGTTTTTT,CAGSLTTTGELFF
TRBV18,NA,TRBJ1-1,NA,TGTGCCAGCTCACCGGGGGGAACGAACACTGAAGCTTTCTTT,CASSPGGTNTEAFF
TRBV5-6,few,TRBJ2-5,NA,TGTGCCAGCAGCTTGGCAGGGTCCCAAGAGACCCAGTACTTC,CASSLAGSQETQYF
TRBV7-3,many,TRBJ2-2,NA,TGTGCCAGCAGCTTAAGAGGCGGGGAGCTGTTTTTT,CASSLRGGELFF
TRBV14,NA,TRBJ1-6,TRBD1,TGTGCCAGCAGCCCTAGACAGGGGCCGGATTCACCCCCCCACTTT,CASSPRQGPDSPPHF
TRBV9,NA,TRBJ1-3,NA,TGTGCCAGCAGCGTAGACGAAGCAGGGAACACCATATATTTT,CASSVDEAGNTIYF
TRBV5-1,few,TRBJ2-7,TRBD1,TGCGCCAGCTCTACTCAAGGGACAGTCTACGAGCAGTACTTC,CASSTQGTVYEQYF